Listed below are T cell receptor beta chains from one sample, sequenced in a study of cytomegalovirus exposure and HLA in healthy donors. Data came from immunoSEQ multiplex PCR; TCRdb stores just in-frame clones and leaves some out. The profile shows 110,000 to 150,000 clones, nearly 10% of them singletons. Sequenced input: PBMCs. These receptors all stem from a man aged 50-60 years in good health and CMV-seronegative. The CDR3 runs from the conserved cysteine through the conserved F or W. Fields, in order: V gene, D gene, CDR3 protein. A D gene is named only where the DNA matches it firmly.

TRBV7-2	-	CASSLGPGTYNEQFF
TRBV6-1	-	CASTDSGEGAQHF
TRBV27	TRBD1	CASSPRSQGASGELFF
TRBV7-9	-	CASSLASGYTEAFF
TRBV11-2	TRBD1	CASRWDRALYEQYF
TRBV7-6	TRBD2	CASSKLFYQTSGDEQYF
TRBV4-1	TRBD1	CASSQGPTGGSGNTIYF
TRBV4-1	-	CASSQVGGGLNIQYF
TRBV7-8	-	CASSLGVGVAYGYTF
TRBV7-8	-	CASSPFPGVGTEAFF
TRBV7-9	TRBD2	CASSLGTSGRGGDTQYF
TRBV19	TRBD2	CASSLRLAAYNEQFF
TRBV10-1	-	CASSLTGTYGYTF
TRBV9	-	CASSDSPEMNTEAFF
TRBV2	-	CASRAANQPQHF
TRBV2	TRBD2	CASSNSGATYEQYF
TRBV6-1	TRBD1	CASSLDRGPYEQYF
TRBV25-1	-	CASSDGTGQMNEKLFF
TRBV9	-	CASSVAGSRNEQFF
TRBV5-8	-	CASSLMGGSEQYF
TRBV18	TRBD1	CASSPGTGVIEQYF
TRBV5-4	TRBD1	CASSFDRGRETQYF
TRBV28	TRBD1	CASSRLRTGNTEAFF
TRBV6-6	-	CASSHRVGETQYF
TRBV11-3	TRBD2	CASSLRTSGVNEQFF
TRBV19	TRBD2	CASIPPAGPNKLFF
TRBV29-1	-	CSALVFSYNEQFF
TRBV7-2	-	CASRRDSGTPNTEAFF
TRBV28	-	CASRTLSGSYNEQFF
TRBV15	TRBD2	CATSFAGGLNEQFF
TRBV5-1	-	CASSLVGGGTGTEAFF
TRBV27	TRBD2	CASSPTPTSGREQFF
TRBV7-6	-	CASSLQGVSGELFF
TRBV11-2	-	CASSLLSDFYYEQYF
TRBV28	-	CASSPSLVGETQYF
TRBV7-9	TRBD1	CASSAQRGQAPYEQYF
TRBV20-1	-	CSASRQAEAFF
TRBV4-1	-	CASSQVTSRGSGYTF
TRBV28	-	CASRTESHYGYTF
TRBV30	-	CASQENYGYTF
TRBV6-5	-	CASRRTVNTEAFF
TRBV2	-	CASNRDRSKQYF
TRBV10-1	-	CASSEVSGPTDTQYF
TRBV4-1	TRBD1	CASSQALRDRGSHEQFF
TRBV19	-	CASSKQQGTDQPQHF